This T cell receptor (beta chain) is drawn from a study of blood T cell repertoires in COVID-19. V was clipped by 7 bases and J by 4 bases; unmatched bases: 4. The CDR3 totals 13 residues. Germline V CDR1 and CDR2: SNHLY, FYNNEI. The method was immunoSEQ multiplex PCR; TCRdb's version includes in-frame clones alone and lacks a portion of them. The table has roughly 380,000 clones, about 85% seen once. This TCR was recovered from a woman in her late teens or twenties with acute or convalescent COVID-19. Sequencing was performed on peripheral blood. This chain uses TRBV2 with TRBJ1-3; TRBD1 matches 7 bases. CDR3 DNA: TGTGCCAGCAAAACAGGGGAAGGAAACACCATATATTTT. Translating gives CASKTGEGNTIYF.